Listed below are T cell receptor beta chains from one sample, sequenced in a study of CD8 T cells in ankylosing spondylitis. From the 5' RACE reads, TCRdb called clonotypes with MiXCR, one entry per CDR3 protein. This table holds some 220,000 distinct CDR3 sequences, around 7.9% found once. The sequenced sample was blood, either unsorted or a sorted T cell fraction (not recorded which). These TCRs come from a male donor with ankylosing spondylitis. Both conserved end residues are part of each CDR3. Each record gives: V gene, D gene, J gene, clone size, CDR3 DNA, CDR3 protein. A D gene is named only where the DNA matches it firmly. Part of the rows lack a size; the others show once, few, many or a class for expanded clones.

v_call: TRBV28; d_call: TRBD2; j_call: TRBJ2-5; clone_size: many; cdr3_nt: TGTGCCAGCAGCGAGGGGACTAGCGCCCGGGAGACCCAGTACTTC; cdr3_aa: CASSEGTSARETQYF
v_call: TRBV9; d_call: TRBD1; j_call: TRBJ2-7; clone_size: many; cdr3_nt: TGTGCCAGCAGCGACCGGGACAGGGGCCGGCGGTACTTC; cdr3_aa: CASSDRDRGRRYF
v_call: TRBV5-6; d_call: TRBD2; j_call: TRBJ2-2; clone_size: many; cdr3_nt: TGTGCCAGCAGACGGACTAGCGAAGACACCGGGGAGCTGTTTTTT; cdr3_aa: CASRRTSEDTGELFF
v_call: TRBV4-3; d_call: TRBD1; j_call: TRBJ1-1; clone_size: many; cdr3_nt: TGCGCCAGCAGCCAAGATGTAGAGGGGACAGGGGGCTTCGTCACTGAAGCTTTCTTT; cdr3_aa: CASSQDVEGTGGFVTEAFF
v_call: TRBV6-1; d_call: TRBD1; j_call: TRBJ2-2; clone_size: .; cdr3_nt: TGTGCCAGCAGTGAAGCAGAGGGGACAGGGAGCGGGGAGCTGTTTTTT; cdr3_aa: CASSEAEGTGSGELFF
v_call: TRBV7-6; d_call: .; j_call: TRBJ1-1; clone_size: few; cdr3_nt: TGTGCCAGCAGCCCCATAGTGGACGGTGAAGCTTTCTTT; cdr3_aa: CASSPIVDGEAFF
v_call: TRBV7-2; d_call: TRBD2; j_call: TRBJ2-5; clone_size: .; cdr3_nt: TGTGCCAGCAGCTTATGGCGGGGGGAGACCCAGTACTTC; cdr3_aa: CASSLWRGETQYF
v_call: TRBV28; d_call: .; j_call: TRBJ1-5; clone_size: many; cdr3_nt: TGTGCCAGCAGTTTAACCCACAGCGGGAAGCAGCCCCAGCATTTT; cdr3_aa: CASSLTHSGKQPQHF
v_call: TRBV10-3; d_call: .; j_call: TRBJ2-7; clone_size: many; cdr3_nt: TGTGCCATCGGCGATGAACAACTCTACGAGCAGTACTTC; cdr3_aa: CAIGDEQLYEQYF
v_call: TRBV21-1; d_call: .; j_call: TRBJ1-1; clone_size: many; cdr3_nt: TGTGCCAGCAGCAAACCTGGGGTGGACAGGAGGAACACTGAAGCTTTCTTT; cdr3_aa: CASSKPGVDRRNTEAFF
v_call: TRBV2; d_call: TRBD2; j_call: TRBJ2-7; clone_size: many; cdr3_nt: TGTGCCAGCAGTGAGGGAGGGAGCCGGGCCCTCTGGGACGAGCAGTACTTC; cdr3_aa: CASSEGGSRALWDEQYF
v_call: TRBV29-1; d_call: TRBD2; j_call: TRBJ2-7; clone_size: many; cdr3_nt: TGCAGCGTAGGGACTAGCGGGATCTACGAGCAGTACTTC; cdr3_aa: CSVGTSGIYEQYF
v_call: TRBV4-3; d_call: .; j_call: TRBJ1-4; clone_size: many; cdr3_nt: TGCGCCAGCAGCAGGATCACTGCAACTAATGAAAAACTGTTTTTT; cdr3_aa: CASSRITATNEKLFF
v_call: TRBV4-1; d_call: .; j_call: TRBJ1-1; clone_size: once; cdr3_nt: TGCGCCAGCAGCCCCGGGCGGACTAACACTGAAGCTTTCTTT; cdr3_aa: CASSPGRTNTEAFF
v_call: TRBV12-3/TRBV12-4; d_call: TRBD1; j_call: TRBJ1-2; clone_size: many; cdr3_nt: TGTGCCAGCATCGACGACAGGGGTGGCTACACCTTC; cdr3_aa: CASIDDRGGYTF
v_call: TRBV24-1; d_call: .; j_call: TRBJ2-1; clone_size: many; cdr3_nt: TGTGCCACCAGTGATTTCCCCTCGCTGGACAGCTCCTACAATGAGCAGTTCTTC; cdr3_aa: CATSDFPSLDSSYNEQFF
v_call: TRBV29-1; d_call: .; j_call: TRBJ1-1; clone_size: many; cdr3_nt: TGCAGCGTTGTGACGGACACTGAAGCTTTCTTT; cdr3_aa: CSVVTDTEAFF
v_call: TRBV7-9; d_call: .; j_call: TRBJ1-2; clone_size: many; cdr3_nt: TGTGCCAGCAGCTCCACCACCTTGACAGGCAGCTATGGCTACACCTTC; cdr3_aa: CASSSTTLTGSYGYTF